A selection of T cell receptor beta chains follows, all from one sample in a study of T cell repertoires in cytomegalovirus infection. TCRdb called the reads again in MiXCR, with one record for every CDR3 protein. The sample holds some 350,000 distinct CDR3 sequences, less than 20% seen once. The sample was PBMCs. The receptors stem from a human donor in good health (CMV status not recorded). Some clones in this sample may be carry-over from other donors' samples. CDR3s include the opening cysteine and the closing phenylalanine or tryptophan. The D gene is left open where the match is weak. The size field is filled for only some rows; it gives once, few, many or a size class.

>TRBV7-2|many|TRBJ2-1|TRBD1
CASSPKGVGQGKDEQFF
TGTGCCAGCAGCCCTAAGGGGGTGGGACAGGGGAAGGATGAGCAGTTCTTC
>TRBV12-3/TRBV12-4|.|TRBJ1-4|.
CASTLGRREKLFF
TGTGCCAGCACTTTGGGTCGGAGGGAAAAACTGTTTTTT
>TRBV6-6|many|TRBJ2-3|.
CASRDSSTDTQYF
TGTGCCAGCAGGGATTCGAGCACAGATACGCAGTATTTT
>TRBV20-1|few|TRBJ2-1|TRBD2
CSATSGRVNEQFF
TGCAGTGCGACTAGCGGGAGGGTCAATGAGCAGTTCTTC
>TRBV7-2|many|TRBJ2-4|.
CASSLAVGISVKNIQYF
TGTGCCAGCAGCTTAGCCGTGGGGATTAGCGTAAAAAACATTCAGTACTTC
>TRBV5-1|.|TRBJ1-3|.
CASSLRPSGNTIYF
TGCGCCAGCAGCTTGCGACCCTCTGGAAACACCATATATTTT
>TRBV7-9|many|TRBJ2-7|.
CASSPAPGWYEQYF
TGTGCCAGCAGCCCCGCGCCTGGATGGTACGAGCAGTACTTC
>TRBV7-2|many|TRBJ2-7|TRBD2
CASSREAGGSYEQYF
TGTGCCAGCAGCCGGGAGGCGGGGGGGTCCTACGAGCAGTACTTC
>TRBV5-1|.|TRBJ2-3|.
CASVGQGYTDTQYF
TGCGCCAGCGTTGGGCAGGGATACACAGATACGCAGTATTTT
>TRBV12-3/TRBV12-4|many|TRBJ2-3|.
CASSFGTSRTDTQYF
TGTGCCAGCAGTTTTGGGACCTCGAGGACAGATACGCAGTATTTT
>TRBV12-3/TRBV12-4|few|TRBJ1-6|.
CASSFSQVSYNSPLHF
TGTGCCAGCAGTTTCTCCCAGGTCTCCTATAATTCACCCCTCCACTTT
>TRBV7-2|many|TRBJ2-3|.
CASSPRRAHTDTQYF
TGTGCCAGCAGCCCCAGGCGGGCCCACACAGATACGCAGTATTTT
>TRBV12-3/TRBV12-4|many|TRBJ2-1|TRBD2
CASSLAGGPHEQFF
TGTGCCAGCAGCCTAGCGGGAGGGCCCCATGAGCAGTTCTTC
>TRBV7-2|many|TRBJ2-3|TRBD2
CASSPGLVSTDTQYF
TGTGCCAGCAGCCCGGGACTAGTGAGCACAGATACGCAGTATTTT
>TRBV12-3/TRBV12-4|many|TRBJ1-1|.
CASSLMRETEAFF
TGTGCCAGCAGTTTAATGAGGGAAACTGAAGCTTTCTTT
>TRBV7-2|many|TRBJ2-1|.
CASSLGPEQGLGGEQFF
TGTGCCAGCAGCTTAGGTCCCGAACAGGGCCTTGGGGGTGAGCAGTTCTTC
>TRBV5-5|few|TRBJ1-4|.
CASSTDGLATNEKLFF
TGTGCCAGCAGCACTGACGGACTCGCAACTAATGAAAAACTGTTTTTT
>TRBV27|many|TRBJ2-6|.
CASRRLGANVLTF
TGTGCCAGCCGACGCCTCGGGGCCAACGTCCTGACTTTC
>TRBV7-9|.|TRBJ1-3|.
CASSVRDTRRSGNTIYF
TGTGCCAGCAGCGTCCGGGACACCCGGAGGTCTGGAAACACCATATATTTT
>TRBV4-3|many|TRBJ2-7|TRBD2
CASSQLTSASSYEQYF
TGCGCCAGCAGCCAGCTCACTAGCGCCAGCTCCTACGAGCAGTACTTC
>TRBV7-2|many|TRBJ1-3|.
CASSKSDRTGNTIYF
TGTGCCAGCAGCAAAAGCGACAGGACAGGAAACACCATATATTTT
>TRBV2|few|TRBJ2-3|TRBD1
CASSADRARGTDTQYF
TGTGCCAGCAGCGCGGACAGGGCTAGAGGCACAGATACGCAGTATTTT
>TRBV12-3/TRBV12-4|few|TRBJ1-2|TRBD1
CASLASWDRGQNYGYTF
TGTGCCAGCCTGGCTTCTTGGGACAGGGGCCAAAACTATGGCTACACCTTC
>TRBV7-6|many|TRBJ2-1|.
CASSLGRQRALAIIYNEQFF
TGTGCCAGCAGCTTAGGTAGGCAGAGAGCCCTAGCGATCATCTACAATGAGCAGTTCTTC
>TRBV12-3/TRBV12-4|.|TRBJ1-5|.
CASSLRVSNQPQHF
TGTGCCAGCAGTTTAAGAGTTAGCAATCAGCCCCAGCATTTT
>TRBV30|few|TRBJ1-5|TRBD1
CAWGDRSDQPQHF
TGTGCCTGGGGGGACAGGTCGGATCAGCCCCAGCATTTT
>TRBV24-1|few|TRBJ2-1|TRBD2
CATSDGGGGGNNEQFF
TGTGCCACCAGTGATGGGGGGGGGGGGGGTAACAATGAGCAGTTCTTC
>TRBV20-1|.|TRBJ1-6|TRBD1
CSARGDRAGSPLHF
TGCAGTGCTAGAGGGGACAGGGCAGGCTCACCCCTCCACTTT
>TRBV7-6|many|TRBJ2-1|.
CASSLAYVGANNNEQFF
TGTGCCAGCAGCTTAGCGTACGTCGGGGCCAACAACAATGAGCAGTTCTTC
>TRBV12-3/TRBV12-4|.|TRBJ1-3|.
CASSPSGGTIYF
TGTGCCAGCAGTCCATCGGGGGGCACCATATATTTT
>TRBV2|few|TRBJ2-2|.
CASTPLAETGELFF
TGTGCCAGCACCCCGTTGGCAGAAACCGGGGAGCTGTTTTTT
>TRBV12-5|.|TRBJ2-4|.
CASGLSTPSLALAKNIQYF
TGTGCTAGTGGTTTGAGTACTCCCTCTCTCGCCTTAGCCAAAAACATTCAGTACTTC
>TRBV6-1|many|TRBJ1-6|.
CASSDRASRSPLHF
TGTGCCAGCAGTGACAGGGCCAGTCGCTCACCCCTCCACTTT
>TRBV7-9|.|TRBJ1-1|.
CASSLEGGDGTEAFF
TGTGCCAGCAGCTTAGAAGGAGGAGACGGGACTGAAGCTTTCTTT
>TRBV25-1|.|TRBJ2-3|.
CASSALASVGTDTQYF
TGTGCCAGCAGTGCCTTAGCTTCAGTTGGGACAGATACGCAGTATTTT
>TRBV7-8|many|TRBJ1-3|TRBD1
CASSLDGTGGNTIYF
TGTGCCAGCAGCTTAGACGGGACAGGGGGAAACACCATATATTTT
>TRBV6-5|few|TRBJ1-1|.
CASSYWSEGNTEAFF
TGTGCCAGCAGTTACTGGTCCGAGGGGAACACTGAAGCTTTCTTT
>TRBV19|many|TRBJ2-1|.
CASSPRTGYNEQFF
TGTGCCAGTAGCCCTCGGACTGGCTACAATGAGCAGTTCTTC
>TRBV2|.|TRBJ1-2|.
CASRGEVLSGYTF
TGTGCCAGCAGGGGGGAGGTACTAAGTGGCTACACCTTC
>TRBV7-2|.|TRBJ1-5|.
CASSFQNAGQPQHF
TGTGCCAGCAGCTTCCAAAACGCGGGTCAGCCCCAGCATTTT
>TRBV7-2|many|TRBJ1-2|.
CASSFAAAGQGYTF
TGTGCCAGCAGCTTCGCCGCGGCAGGGCAGGGCTACACCTTC
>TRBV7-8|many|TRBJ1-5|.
CASSHETYSNQPQHF
TGTGCCAGCAGCCATGAGACCTATAGCAATCAGCCCCAGCATTTT
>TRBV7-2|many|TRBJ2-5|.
CASSRETQYF
TGTGCCAGCAGTCGAGAGACCCAGTACTTC
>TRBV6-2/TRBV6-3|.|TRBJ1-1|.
CASQHRDNTEAFF
TGTGCCAGCCAGCACAGGGACAACACTGAAGCTTTCTTT
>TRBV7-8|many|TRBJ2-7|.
CASSSTYTSSYEQYF
TGTGCCAGCAGCTCGACTTATACATCTTCCTACGAGCAGTACTTC
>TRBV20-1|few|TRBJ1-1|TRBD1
CSARVSTGTGGTEAFF
TGCAGTGCTAGAGTTTCTACCGGGACAGGGGGCACTGAAGCTTTCTTT
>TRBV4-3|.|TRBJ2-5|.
CASSQGEVNSQETQYF
TGCGCCAGCAGCCAAGGGGAAGTTAACAGTCAAGAGACCCAGTACTTC
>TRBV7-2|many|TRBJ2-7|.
CASSLIEEYEQYF
TGTGCCAGCAGCTTGATCGAGGAATACGAGCAGTACTTC
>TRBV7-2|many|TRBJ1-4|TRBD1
CASSGTAREKLFF
TGTGCCAGCTCCGGGACAGCCAGGGAAAAACTGTTTTTT
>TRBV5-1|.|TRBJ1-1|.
CASSSLGTSNTEAFF
TGCGCCAGCAGCTCTCTTGGGACAAGTAACACTGAAGCTTTCTTT
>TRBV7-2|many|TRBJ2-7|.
CASSATGLKYF
TGTGCCAGCAGCGCCACGGGGCTCAAGTACTTC
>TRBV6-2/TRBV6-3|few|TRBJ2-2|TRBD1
CASSKQQGADGELFF
TGTGCCAGCAGTAAACAACAGGGGGCGGACGGGGAGCTGTTTTTT
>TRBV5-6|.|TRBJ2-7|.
CASSFRTDITYEQYF
TGTGCCAGCAGCTTCCGGACAGACATTACCTACGAGCAGTACTTC